Listed below are T cell receptor beta chains from one sample, sequenced in a study of CD8+CD57+ T cells in acquired aplastic anemia. TCRdb reprocessed the reads with MiXCR, giving one entry per CDR3 protein. The repertoire holds about 180,000 distinct CDR3 sequences, with under 55% as singletons. The material sequenced was sorted CD4+, CD8+, or CD8+CD57+ T cells (not recorded which) from PBMCs. The receptors come from a human donor in good health. Each CDR3 is given with its conserved first and last residue. The D gene is left open where the match is weak. Size is omitted from some rows. Given values are once, few, many or a class for expanded clones.

d_gene,j_gene,v_gene,abundance,CDR3aa,CDR3nt
-,TRBJ1-5,TRBV10-1,many,CASSEWSAHSNQPQHF,TGCGCCAGCAGTGAGTGGTCAGCACATAGCAATCAGCCCCAGCATTTT
TRBD2,TRBJ2-7,TRBV7-7,-,CASSPQAGGTEQYF,TGTGCCAGCAGCCCACAAGCGGGGGGGACCGAGCAGTACTTC
TRBD1,TRBJ2-7,TRBV20-1,few,CSAGQGRHEQYF,TGCAGTGCGGGACAGGGGAGGCACGAGCAGTACTTC
-,TRBJ2-5,TRBV2,few,CASSSGVKGTQYF,TGTGCCAGCAGCTCTGGGGTTAAAGGGACCCAGTACTTC
-,TRBJ2-7,TRBV7-2,once,CASSYLGGYEQYF,TGTGCCAGCAGCTACTTAGGGGGATACGAGCAGTACTTC
TRBD2,TRBJ2-5,TRBV15,-,CATSLRLAGGGETQYF,TGTGCCACCAGCCTGCGACTAGCGGGGGGCGGTGAGACCCAGTACTTC
-,TRBJ2-3,TRBV19,-,CASSMGIPDTQYF,TGTGCCAGTAGTATGGGTATACCAGATACGCAGTATTTT
-,TRBJ1-1,TRBV12-5,few,CASGLVRLGPGSTEAFF,TGTGCTAGTGGTTTGGTGAGGTTGGGCCCTGGGAGCACTGAAGCTTTCTTT
-,TRBJ2-1,TRBV12-3/TRBV12-4,many,CASRRLTKGHEQFF,TGTGCCAGCAGACGACTCACAAAAGGGCATGAGCAGTTCTTC
-,TRBJ2-1,TRBV12-3/TRBV12-4,many,CAIQGVNNEQFF,TGTGCCATACAGGGTGTCAACAATGAGCAGTTCTTC
TRBD1,TRBJ1-5,TRBV20-1,many,CGARTGFRNQPQHF,TGCGGTGCTAGGACAGGGTTTCGCAATCAGCCCCAGCATTTT
-,TRBJ1-1,TRBV25-1,-,CASRQIGALGTEAFF,TGTGCCAGCAGACAAATAGGGGCGCTGGGGACTGAAGCTTTCTTT
TRBD2,TRBJ2-1,TRBV10-3,-,CATQSSGGIKKHNEQFF,TGTGCCACCCAATCTAGCGGGGGAATCAAGAAACACAATGAGCAGTTCTTC
TRBD1,TRBJ2-7,TRBV19,-,CASNGITGGNYEQYF,TGTGCCAGTAACGGGATAACAGGGGGGAACTACGAGCAGTACTTC
-,TRBJ2-2,TRBV19,many,CASSTRVTGELFF,TGTGCCAGTAGTACCAGGGTTACCGGGGAGCTGTTTTTT
-,TRBJ1-2,TRBV10-3,many,CAISGGAGDYGYTF,TGTGCCATCAGTGGCGGGGCAGGAGACTATGGCTACACCTTC
TRBD1,TRBJ2-3,TRBV19,many,CASSRVPGGAKDTQYF,TGTGCCAGTAGTAGGGTTCCAGGGGGCGCGAAAGATACGCAGTATTTT
TRBD2,TRBJ2-3,TRBV2,many,CASSPGLVTDTQYF,TGTGCCAGCAGTCCCGGACTAGTCACAGATACGCAGTATTTT
TRBD1,TRBJ1-1,TRBV7-9,many,CASSLGGTGGIEAFF,TGTGCCAGCAGCTTAGGAGGGACAGGGGGTATAGAAGCTTTCTTT
-,TRBJ2-5,TRBV24-1,-,CATSDLQIRGTQETQYF,TGTGCCACCAGTGATTTGCAAATCCGGGGCACCCAAGAGACCCAGTACTTC
-,TRBJ1-2,TRBV10-1,-,CAYGGDYGYTF,TGTGCCTATGGGGGGGACTATGGCTACACCTTC
-,TRBJ2-7,TRBV2,-,CAMGSYEQYF,TGTGCCATGGGGAGCTACGAGCAGTACTTC
-,TRBJ1-1,TRBV29-1,many,CSVAVRTEAFF,TGCAGCGTTGCGGTTAGGACTGAAGCTTTCTTT
-,TRBJ2-7,TRBV7-6,-,CASSPPGFSSYEQYF,TGTGCCAGCAGCCCCCCAGGGTTCTCCTCCTACGAGCAGTACTTC
TRBD1,TRBJ2-1,TRBV7-3,many,CASSLSSGTGHSNEQFF,TGTGCCAGCAGCTTAAGCTCCGGGACAGGGCATTCCAATGAGCAGTTCTTC
TRBD2,TRBJ2-1,TRBV15,many,CATSRVRLADNEQFF,TGTGCCACCAGCAGAGTCCGACTAGCGGACAATGAGCAGTTCTTC
TRBD1,TRBJ2-5,TRBV2,-,CASTGQGARETQYF,TGTGCCAGCACAGGACAGGGGGCCCGGGAGACCCAGTACTTC
TRBD2,TRBJ2-5,TRBV20-1,once,CSARDGGDPTETQYF,TGCAGTGCTAGAGATGGGGGGGACCCCACCGAGACCCAGTACTTC